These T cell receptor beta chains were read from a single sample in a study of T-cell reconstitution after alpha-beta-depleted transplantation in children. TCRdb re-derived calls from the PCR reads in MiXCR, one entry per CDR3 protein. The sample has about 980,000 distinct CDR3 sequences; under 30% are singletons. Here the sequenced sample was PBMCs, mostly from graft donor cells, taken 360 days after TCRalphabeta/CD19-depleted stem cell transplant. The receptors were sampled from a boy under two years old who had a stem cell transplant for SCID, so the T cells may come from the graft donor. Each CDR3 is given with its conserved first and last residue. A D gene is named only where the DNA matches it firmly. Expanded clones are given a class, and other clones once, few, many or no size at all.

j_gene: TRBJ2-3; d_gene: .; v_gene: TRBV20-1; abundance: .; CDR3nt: TGCAGTGCTAGACACCCGGGAGAACGGGGGACAGATACGCAGTATTTT; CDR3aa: CSARHPGERGTDTQYF
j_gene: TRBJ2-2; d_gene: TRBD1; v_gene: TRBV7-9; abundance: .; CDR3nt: TGTGCCAGCAGCCTCCTCGGGACAGCCACCGGGGAGCTGTTTTTT; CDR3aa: CASSLLGTATGELFF
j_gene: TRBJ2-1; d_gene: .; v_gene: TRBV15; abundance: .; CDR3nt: TGTGCCACCAGCCGCACAGGATCTGGGGCCGGGGAGCAGTTCTTC; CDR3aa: CATSRTGSGAGEQFF
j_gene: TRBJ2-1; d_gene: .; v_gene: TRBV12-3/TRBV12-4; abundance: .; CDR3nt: TGTGCCAGCAGTTTTATCCTGGCCGTCGGTAGGCACAATGAGCAGTTCTTC; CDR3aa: CASSFILAVGRHNEQFF
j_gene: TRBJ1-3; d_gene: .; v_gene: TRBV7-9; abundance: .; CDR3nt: TGTGCCAGCAGCTTAGGAGTCGGCAGGATCTCTGGAAACACCATATATTTT; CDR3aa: CASSLGVGRISGNTIYF
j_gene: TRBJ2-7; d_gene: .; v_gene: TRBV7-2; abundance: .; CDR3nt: TGTGCCAGCAGCTTAAGACTGGGTTTACGGGCCCCCGGCGAGCAGTACTTC; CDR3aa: CASSLRLGLRAPGEQYF
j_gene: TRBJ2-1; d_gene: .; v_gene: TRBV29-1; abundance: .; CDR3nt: TGCAGCGTTGAGGCAGGGTTAGGTATAGATGAGCAGTTCTTC; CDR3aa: CSVEAGLGIDEQFF
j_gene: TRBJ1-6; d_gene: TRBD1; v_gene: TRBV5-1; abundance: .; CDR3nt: TGCGCCAGCGCCCCGAGGGCAGGGGGCGGGTCACCCCTCCACTTT; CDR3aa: CASAPRAGGGSPLHF
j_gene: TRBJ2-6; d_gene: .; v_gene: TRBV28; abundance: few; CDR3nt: TGTGCCAGCATGCCCGGGCCTTTTTTTGGGGCCAACGTCCTGACTTTC; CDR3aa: CASMPGPFFGANVLTF
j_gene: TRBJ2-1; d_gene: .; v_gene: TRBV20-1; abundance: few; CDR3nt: TGCAGTGCTAGAGATAACCGGGATCACAATGAGCAGTTCTTC; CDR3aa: CSARDNRDHNEQFF
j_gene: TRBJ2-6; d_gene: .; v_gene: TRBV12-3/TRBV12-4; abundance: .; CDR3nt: TGTGCCAGCGCGCCGGGGGACGAGGGGGCCAACGTCCTGACTTTC; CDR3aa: CASAPGDEGANVLTF
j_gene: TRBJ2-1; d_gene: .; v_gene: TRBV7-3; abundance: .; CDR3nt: TGTGCCAGCAGCTTATTCGGGGGCCGAAATGAGCAGTTCTTC; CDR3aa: CASSLFGGRNEQFF
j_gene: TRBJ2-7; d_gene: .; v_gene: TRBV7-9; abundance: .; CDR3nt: TGTGCCAGCAGCTTACTCAAGGCGACCTACGAGCAGTACTTC; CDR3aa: CASSLLKATYEQYF
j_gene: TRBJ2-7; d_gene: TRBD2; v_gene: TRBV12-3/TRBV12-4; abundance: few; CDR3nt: TGTGCCAGCAGTTTAGGGGGAGGGCCAAAAGGCTACGAGCAGTACTTC; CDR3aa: CASSLGGGPKGYEQYF
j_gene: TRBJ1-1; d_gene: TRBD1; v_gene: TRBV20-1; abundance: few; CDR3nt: TGCAGTGCTCGACGACAGGGATACACTGAAGCTTTCTTT; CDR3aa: CSARRQGYTEAFF